The 10 T cell receptor beta chains below all came from one sample that was sequenced in a study of cytomegalovirus exposure and HLA in healthy donors. Assay used: immunoSEQ multiplex PCR; TCRdb lists only in-frame clones, some missing. The sample holds some 100,000 clones, 85% to 90% seen once. The sample consisted of PBMCs. The origin of the receptors is a woman in her late teens or twenties in good health and CMV-seronegative.

This chain uses TRBV5-1 with TRBJ2-5; 8 positions agree with TRBD1. The CDR3 is 15 residues long. V was clipped by 5 bases and J by 0 bases; unmatched bases: 6. Germline loops: CDR1 SGHRS, CDR2 YFSETQ. The DNA of the CDR3 is TGCGCCAGCAGTGTTGGACAGGGATACCAAGAGACCCAGTACTTC. The encoded protein is CASSVGQGYQETQYF.

The chain joins TRBV7-3 to TRBJ2-5; 8 nucleotides agree with TRBD1. The ends lost 6 bases at V and 5 bases at J; junction bases unmatched: 8. The germline V gene encodes CDR1 SGHTA and CDR2 FQGTGA. The CDR3 has 14 residues. For the CDR3, the DNA is TGTGCCAGCAGTCCTGGACAGGGATTGGAGACCCAGTACTTC. Translated, it gives CASSPGQGLETQYF. Variable domain in full (rest from reference TRBV7-3 and TRBJ2-5): GAGVSQTPSNKVTEKGKYVELRCDPISGHTALYWYRQSLGQGPEFLIYFQGTGAADDSGLPNDRFFAVRPEGSVSTLKIQRTERGDSAVYLCASSPGQGLETQYFGPGTRLLVL.

The chain recombines TRBV2 with TRBJ2-1, with 9 nucleotides matching TRBD1. Germline CDR1 and CDR2: SNHLY and FYNNEI. The CDR3 totals 14 residues. The V gene end was trimmed by 7 bases and the J gene end by 4 bases; junction bases not matched to a gene: 5. The CDR3 DNA sequence: TGTGCCAGCACAGGACAGGGGATGTACAATGAGCAGTTCTTC. This encodes CASTGQGMYNEQFF.

The chain links TRBV2 to TRBJ2-5, with a weak D call TRBD1 (6 bases). V was shortened by 8 bases and J by 2 bases, with 15 bases between the two germline ends. In germline, CDR1 is SNHLY, CDR2 FYNNEI. The CDR3 has 14 residues. The CDR3 DNA follows: TGTGCCAGCCAACCCCGCCAGGGGCAAGAGACCCAGTACTTC. This translates into CASQPRQGQETQYF.

The rearrangement links TRBV9 to TRBJ2-7; D unresolved. Trimming cost V 0 bases and J 1 base, with 5 bases left between them. The CDR3 consists of 13 residues. CDR1 and CDR2 from the germline V gene are SGDLS and YYNGEE. The CDR3: CASSVESSYEQYF. For the CDR3, the DNA is TGTGCCAGCAGCGTAGAATCATCCTACGAGCAGTACTTC.

CDR3 region: CASSPGLNSPLHF. Written as DNA, the CDR3 is TGTGCCAGCAGTCCGGGGTTAAATTCACCCCTCCACTTT. The chain recombines TRBV6-5 with TRBJ1-6; D is ambiguous. The V and J ends lost 5 bases and 7 bases respectively, with 9 bases between them. The CDR3 sequence is 13 residues long. The germline CDR1 and CDR2 sequences are MNHEY and SVGAGI.

This clone was seen just once. The genes are TRBV5-8 and TRBJ2-7; perhaps TRBD2 as D (6 bases). Germline CDR1 reads SGHTS; CDR2 reads YDEGEE. The CDR3 extends over 13 amino acids. The V and J ends lost 3 bases and 6 bases respectively, with 13 bases between them. CDR3 coding DNA: TGTGCCAGCAGCTCCTGGGCGGGGAGCGAGCAGTACTTC. Amino acids: CASSSWAGSEQYF.

The chain employs TRBV15 and TRBJ1-5, with 12 bases aligning to TRBD1. The CDR3 contains 19 residues. The trim removed 2 bases at V and 4 bases at J, leaving 12 bases unmatched. Germline CDR1 reads LNHNV; CDR2 reads YYDKDF (reference sequence). As DNA, the CDR3 is TGTGCCACCAGCAGACTACTCCCGGGACAGGGGGCCTTGAATCAGCCCCAGCATTTT. Protein product: CATSRLLPGQGALNQPQHF.

The chain combines TRBV4-3 with TRBJ1-2; D perhaps matches TRBD1 (5 bases). Trimming shortened V by 4 bases and J by 8 bases, and 14 bases separated the two germline ends. The CDR3 length is 13 residues. Looked up from germline, CDR1 is LGHNA and CDR2 is YSLEER. CDR3 coding DNA: TGCGCCAGCAGCCCCGGGACTTTAGAAGGCTACACCTTC. Encoded protein: CASSPGTLEGYTF.

The chain carries TRBV2 and TRBJ2-7, with TRBD2 identical over 7 bases. Germline assignment: CDR1 SNHLY and CDR2 FYNNEI. The CDR3 has 14 residues. V was pared by 6 bases and J by 5 bases, with 10 bases of the junction left unmatched. The CDR3 DNA is TGTGCCAGCAGGGAGGGCGGGAGAGTACACGAGCAGTACTTC. Translation gives CASREGGRVHEQYF.